This entry lists 4 T cell receptor beta chains sequenced from one sample in a study of breast tumors, draining lymph nodes, adjacent tissues. Using its own MiXCR run on the multiplex PCR reads, TCRdb lists one record per CDR3 protein. The table includes about 32,000 distinct CDR3 sequences, 36% detected once. Sequencing input: breast tumor tissue. The receptors were gathered from a female donor with breast cancer. Some clones in this sample may be carry-over from other donors' samples.

The gene calls are TRBV29-1 and TRBJ2-1, with TRBD1 identical over 7 bases. Germline V gene data show CDR1 as SQVTM and CDR2 as ANQGSEA. The CDR3 consists of 12 residues. With V trimmed by 6 bases and J by 12 bases, 11 bases remained unmatched. CDR3 loop: CSVRDRYFGQFF. Written as DNA, the CDR3 is TGCAGCGTCCGGGACAGATACTTTGGGCAGTTCTTC.

This clonotype was found many times. V and J are TRBV10-3 and TRBJ1-4; D uncertain. Germline V gene data show CDR1 as ENHRY and CDR2 as SYGVKD. The ends were cut back, 3 bases at V and 7 bases at J, with 6 bases in the middle. The CDR3 consists of 12 residues. The CDR3, as DNA: TGTGCCATCAGTGAAAGGAGTGAAAAACTGTTTTTT. It codes for CAISERSEKLFF.

This clonotype turned up a few times. This sequence joins TRBV20-1 and TRBJ1-1; a possible D gene is TRBD1 (5 bases). Per germline, CDR1 DFQATT and CDR2 SNEGSKA (reference sequence). The CDR3 is 15 amino acids. V lost 6 bases to trimming and J lost 3 bases, with 20 bases between them. This chain's CDR3 is CSAPRGRGRDTEAFF. CDR3 bases: TGCAGTGCCCCTCGGGGCCGGGGACGGGACACTGAAGCTTTCTTT.

This clonotype was detected many times. This chain joins TRBV7-2 and TRBJ1-2; D is possibly TRBD1 (5 bases). V was trimmed by 5 bases and J by 5 bases, leaving 15 bases between them. There are 14 residues in the CDR3. CDR1 and CDR2 (germline): SGHTA, FQGNSA. CDR3 DNA: TGTGCCAGCAGCCTCATAGGTGGGGGGTATGGCTACACCTTC. This encodes CASSLIGGGYGYTF.